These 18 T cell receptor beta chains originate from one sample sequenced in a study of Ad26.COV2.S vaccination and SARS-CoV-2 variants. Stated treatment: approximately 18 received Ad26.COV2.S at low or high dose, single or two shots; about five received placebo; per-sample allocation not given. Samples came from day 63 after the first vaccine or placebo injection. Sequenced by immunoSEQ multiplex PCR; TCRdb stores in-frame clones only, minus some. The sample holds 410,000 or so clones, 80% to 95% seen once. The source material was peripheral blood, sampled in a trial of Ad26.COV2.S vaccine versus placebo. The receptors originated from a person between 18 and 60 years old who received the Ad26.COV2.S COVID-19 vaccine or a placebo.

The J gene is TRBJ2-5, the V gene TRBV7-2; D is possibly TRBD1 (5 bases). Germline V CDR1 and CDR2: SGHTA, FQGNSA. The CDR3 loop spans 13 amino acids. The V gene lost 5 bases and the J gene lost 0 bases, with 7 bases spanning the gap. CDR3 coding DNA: TGTGCCAGCAGCATACAGGACCAAGAGACCCAGTACTTC. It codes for CASSIQDQETQYF. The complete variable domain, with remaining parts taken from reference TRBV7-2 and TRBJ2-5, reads GAGVSQSPSNKVTEKGKDVELRCDPISGHTALYWYRQSLGQGLEFLIYFQGNSAPDKSGLPSDRFSAERTGGSVSTLTIQRTQQEDSAVYLCASSIQDQETQYFGPGTRLLVL.

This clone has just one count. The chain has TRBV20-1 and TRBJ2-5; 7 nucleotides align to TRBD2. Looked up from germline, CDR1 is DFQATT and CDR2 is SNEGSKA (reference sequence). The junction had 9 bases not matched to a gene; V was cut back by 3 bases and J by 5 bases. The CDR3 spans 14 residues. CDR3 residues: CSASIGRGGETQYF. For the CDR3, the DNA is TGCAGTGCTAGTATAGGGCGGGGAGGGGAGACCCAGTACTTC.

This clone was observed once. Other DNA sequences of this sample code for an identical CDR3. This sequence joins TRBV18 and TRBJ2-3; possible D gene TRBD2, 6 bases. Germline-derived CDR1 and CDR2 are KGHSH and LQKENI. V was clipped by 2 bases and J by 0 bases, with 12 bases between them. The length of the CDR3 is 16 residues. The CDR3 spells CASSPSLAASTDTQYF. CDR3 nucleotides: TGTGCCAGCTCACCAAGTTTAGCGGCTAGCACAGATACGCAGTATTTT.

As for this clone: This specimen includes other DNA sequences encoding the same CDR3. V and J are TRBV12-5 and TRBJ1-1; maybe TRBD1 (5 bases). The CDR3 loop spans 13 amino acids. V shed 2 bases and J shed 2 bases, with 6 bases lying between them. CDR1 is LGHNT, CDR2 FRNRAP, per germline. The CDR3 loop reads CASGLTGNTEAFF. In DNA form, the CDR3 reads TGTGCTAGTGGTTTGACAGGAAACACTGAAGCTTTCTTT.

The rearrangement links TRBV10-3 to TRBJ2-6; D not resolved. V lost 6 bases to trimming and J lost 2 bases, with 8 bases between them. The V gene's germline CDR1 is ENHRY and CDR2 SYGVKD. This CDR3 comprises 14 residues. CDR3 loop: CAISPPTGANVLTF. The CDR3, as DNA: TGTGCCATCAGCCCCCCTACTGGGGCCAACGTCCTGACTTTC.

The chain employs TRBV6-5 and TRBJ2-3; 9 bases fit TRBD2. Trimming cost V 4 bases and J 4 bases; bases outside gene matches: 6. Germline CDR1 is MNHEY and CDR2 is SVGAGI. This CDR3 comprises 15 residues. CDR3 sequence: CASSWGTSSSDTQYF. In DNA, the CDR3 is TGTGCCAGCAGTTGGGGGACTAGCTCTTCAGATACGCAGTATTTT.

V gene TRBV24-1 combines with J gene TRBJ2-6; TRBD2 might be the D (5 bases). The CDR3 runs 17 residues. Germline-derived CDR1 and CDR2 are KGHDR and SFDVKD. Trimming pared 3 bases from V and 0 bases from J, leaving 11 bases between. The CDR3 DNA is TGTGCCACCAGTGATCCCGCGGGTGGCTCTGGGGCCAACGTCCTGACTTTC. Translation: CATSDPAGGSGANVLTF.

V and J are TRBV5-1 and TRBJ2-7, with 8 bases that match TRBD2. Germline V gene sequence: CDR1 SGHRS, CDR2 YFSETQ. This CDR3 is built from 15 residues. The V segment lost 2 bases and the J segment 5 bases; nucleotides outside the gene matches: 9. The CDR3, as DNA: TGCGCCAGCAGCTTTACTAGCGGCGGAGTTGACGAGCAGTACTTC. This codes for CASSFTSGGVDEQYF.

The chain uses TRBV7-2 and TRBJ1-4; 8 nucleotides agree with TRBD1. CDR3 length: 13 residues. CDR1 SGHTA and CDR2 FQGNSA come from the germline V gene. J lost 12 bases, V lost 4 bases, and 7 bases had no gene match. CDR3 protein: CASSYLQGVELFF. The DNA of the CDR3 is TGTGCCAGCAGCTACTTACAGGGGGTGGAACTGTTTTTT.

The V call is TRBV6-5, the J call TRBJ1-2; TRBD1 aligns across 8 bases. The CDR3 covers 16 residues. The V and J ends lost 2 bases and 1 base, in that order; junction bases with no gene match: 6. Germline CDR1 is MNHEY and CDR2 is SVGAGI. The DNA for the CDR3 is TGTGCCAGCAGTTACACCAGGGGGCTGTATAACTATGGCTACACCTTC. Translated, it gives CASSYTRGLYNYGYTF.

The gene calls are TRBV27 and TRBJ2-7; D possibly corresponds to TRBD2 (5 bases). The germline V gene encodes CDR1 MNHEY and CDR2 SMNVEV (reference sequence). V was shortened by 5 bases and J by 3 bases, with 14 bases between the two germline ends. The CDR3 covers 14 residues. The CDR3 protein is CASSTKAEVYEQYF. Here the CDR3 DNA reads TGTGCCAGCAGTACAAAGGCGGAGGTCTACGAGCAGTACTTC.

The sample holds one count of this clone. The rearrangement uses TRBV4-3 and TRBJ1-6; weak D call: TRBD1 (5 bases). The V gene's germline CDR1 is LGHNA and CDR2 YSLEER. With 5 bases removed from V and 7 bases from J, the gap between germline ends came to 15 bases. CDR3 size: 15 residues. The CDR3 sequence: CASSRQPGWNSPLHF. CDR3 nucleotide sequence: TGCGCCAGCAGCAGACAGCCGGGCTGGAATTCACCCCTCCACTTT.

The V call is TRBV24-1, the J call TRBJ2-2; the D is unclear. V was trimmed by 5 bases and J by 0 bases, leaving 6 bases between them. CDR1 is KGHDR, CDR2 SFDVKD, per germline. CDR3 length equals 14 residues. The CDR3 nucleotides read TGTGCCACCAGTGCTTCACCGAACACCGGGGAGCTGTTTTTT. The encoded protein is CATSASPNTGELFF.

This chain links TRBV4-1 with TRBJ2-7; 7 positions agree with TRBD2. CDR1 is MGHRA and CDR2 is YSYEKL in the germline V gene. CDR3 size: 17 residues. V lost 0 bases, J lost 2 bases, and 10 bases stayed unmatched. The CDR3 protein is CASSQDGRGLATYEQYF. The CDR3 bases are TGCGCCAGCAGCCAAGATGGGAGGGGTCTAGCAACCTACGAGCAGTACTTC.

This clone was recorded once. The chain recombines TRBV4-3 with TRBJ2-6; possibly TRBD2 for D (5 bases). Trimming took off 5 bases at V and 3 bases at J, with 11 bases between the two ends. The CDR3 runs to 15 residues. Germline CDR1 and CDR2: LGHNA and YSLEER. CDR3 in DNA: TGCGCCAGCAGCAAACTAGGTCTTGGGGCCAACGTCCTGACTTTC. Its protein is CASSKLGLGANVLTF.

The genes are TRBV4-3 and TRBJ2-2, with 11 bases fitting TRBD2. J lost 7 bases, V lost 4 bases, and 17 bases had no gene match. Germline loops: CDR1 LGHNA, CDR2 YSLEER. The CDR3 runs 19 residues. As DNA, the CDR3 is TGCGCCAGCAGCCGGGTTTTAGCGGGAGGGCCAGATTTTGGCGGGGAGCTGTTTTTT. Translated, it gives CASSRVLAGGPDFGGELFF.

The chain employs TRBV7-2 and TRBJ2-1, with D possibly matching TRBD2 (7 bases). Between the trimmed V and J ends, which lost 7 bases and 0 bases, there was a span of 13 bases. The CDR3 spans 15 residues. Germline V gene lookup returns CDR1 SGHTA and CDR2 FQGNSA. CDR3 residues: CASIGGGGSYNEQFF. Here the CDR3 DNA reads TGTGCCAGCATTGGGGGGGGCGGCTCCTACAATGAGCAGTTCTTC.

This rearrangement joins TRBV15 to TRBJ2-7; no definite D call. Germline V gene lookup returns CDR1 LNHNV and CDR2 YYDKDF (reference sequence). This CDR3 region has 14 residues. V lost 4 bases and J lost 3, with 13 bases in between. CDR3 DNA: TGTGCCACCAGCACGGACGTTGGGTTCTACGAGCAGTACTTC. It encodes CATSTDVGFYEQYF.